This is a list of T cell receptor beta chains from one sample in a study of human T cells and chemical hapten exposure. In TCRdb, the RACE reads were re-called with MiXCR into one record per CDR3 protein. The data contain a few hundred thousand distinct CDR3 sequences, around 5% of them seen just once; the ten biggest clones take up about 8.7%. The sequences come from whole blood, collected in connection with sensitization to the hapten diphenylcyclopropenone (DPC). Receptors originate from a woman aged 18-29 years with alopecia areata. Some clones in this sample may be carry-over from other donors' samples. Both conserved end residues are part of each CDR3. D genes are given only for firm matches. Only part of the rows carry a size: once, few, many, or a class if the clone is expanded.

CDR3: CASTLLRGGRAEAFF
DNA: TGTGCCAGCACCCTTTTGAGGGGGGGAAGAGCTGAAGCTTTCTTT
D: .
V: TRBV3-1
size: many
J: TRBJ1-1

CDR3: CASSLQGGNGYTF
DNA: TGTGCCAGCAGTCTCCAGGGGGGGAATGGCTACACCTTC
D: TRBD1
V: TRBV12-3/TRBV12-4
size: .
J: TRBJ1-2

CDR3: CASSPPDREGEKLFF
DNA: TGTGCCAGCAGTCCACCGGACAGGGAAGGTGAAAAACTGTTTTTT
D: TRBD1
V: TRBV28
size: few
J: TRBJ1-4

CDR3: CATSRDVQNEQFF
DNA: TGTGCCACCAGCAGAGATGTACAGAATGAGCAGTTCTTC
D: .
V: TRBV15
size: .
J: TRBJ2-1

CDR3: CASSPLLFGGQPQHF
DNA: TGCGCCAGCAGCCCCTTGTTATTTGGGGGCCAGCCCCAGCATTTT
D: .
V: TRBV4-3
size: many
J: TRBJ1-5

CDR3: CATRGSSNTEAFF
DNA: TGTGCCACCCGAGGGAGCAGCAACACTGAAGCTTTCTTT
D: .
V: TRBV6-2/TRBV6-3
size: .
J: TRBJ1-1

CDR3: CASSQQGFSTEAFF
DNA: TGTGCCAGCAGCCAACAGGGGTTTTCGACTGAAGCTTTCTTT
D: .
V: TRBV3-1
size: few
J: TRBJ1-1

CDR3: CASSLSRARAPYNEKLFF
DNA: TGTGCCAGCAGCTTAAGTAGGGCGAGAGCCCCTTATAATGAAAAACTGTTTTTT
D: .
V: TRBV7-9
size: few
J: TRBJ1-4

CDR3: CASSLIGEKLFF
DNA: TGTGCCAGCAGTTTGATTGGGGAAAAACTGTTTTTT
D: .
V: TRBV12-3/TRBV12-4
size: few
J: TRBJ1-4

CDR3: CAISTASTNYGYTF
DNA: TGTGCCATCAGTACGGCCTCTACTAACTATGGCTACACCTTC
D: .
V: TRBV10-3
size: few
J: TRBJ1-2

CDR3: CASQLADADTQYF
DNA: TGTGCCAGCCAGCTAGCGGATGCAGATACGCAGTATTTT
D: TRBD2
V: TRBV12-3/TRBV12-4
size: many
J: TRBJ2-3

CDR3: CASRHPSGGALNTEAFF
DNA: TGTGCCAGCCGACACCCCAGTGGGGGGGCCCTGAACACTGAAGCTTTCTTT
D: .
V: TRBV27
size: .
J: TRBJ1-1

CDR3: CASSEADTQYF
DNA: TGTGCCAGCTCAGAGGCAGATACGCAGTATTTT
D: .
V: TRBV7-8
size: many
J: TRBJ2-3

CDR3: CAVRGAPYNEQFF
DNA: TGTGCCGTACGGGGGGCTCCCTACAATGAGCAGTTCTTC
D: .
V: TRBV10-3
size: many
J: TRBJ2-1

CDR3: CASSLMSQTYGYTF
DNA: TGTGCCAGCAGTTTAATGTCCCAGACCTATGGCTACACCTTC
D: .
V: TRBV27
size: many
J: TRBJ1-2

CDR3: CASSLEGARTEAFF
DNA: TGTGCCAGCAGCTTGGAAGGGGCGCGCACTGAAGCTTTCTTT
D: .
V: TRBV5-6
size: many
J: TRBJ1-1

CDR3: CASSGQGNSPLHF
DNA: TGTGCCAGCAGCGGACAGGGTAATTCACCCCTCCACTTT
D: TRBD1
V: TRBV6-5
size: many
J: TRBJ1-6

CDR3: CASSQEGSGGAEEQFF
DNA: TGTGCCAGCAGCCAAGAGGGTAGCGGGGGGGCCGAGGAGCAGTTCTTC
D: TRBD2
V: TRBV4-2
size: many
J: TRBJ2-1

CDR3: CASSPGAGTYNEQFF
DNA: TGTGCCAGCAGTCCGGGGGCCGGTACGTACAATGAGCAGTTCTTC
D: .
V: TRBV27
size: few
J: TRBJ2-1

CDR3: CASSLATGQPQHF
DNA: TGTGCCAGCAGTTTGGCGACAGGTCAGCCCCAGCATTTT
D: .
V: TRBV12-3/TRBV12-4
size: .
J: TRBJ1-5

CDR3: CASSLLDEQFF
DNA: TGTGCCAGCAGCTTACTGGATGAGCAGTTCTTC
D: .
V: TRBV11-2
size: many
J: TRBJ2-1

CDR3: CASSFVISGTTANYGYTF
DNA: TGTGCCAGCAGTTTTGTGATCTCAGGGACAACAGCTAACTATGGCTACACCTTC
D: .
V: TRBV27
size: .
J: TRBJ1-2

CDR3: CASSQDRGGGQPQHF
DNA: TGCGCCAGCAGCCAAGATCGTGGCGGCGGGCAGCCCCAGCATTTT
D: .
V: TRBV4-3
size: many
J: TRBJ1-5

CDR3: CASSQGGGETDTQYF
DNA: TGTGCCAGCAGCCAAGGGGGCGGGGAAACAGATACGCAGTATTTT
D: .
V: TRBV4-2
size: .
J: TRBJ2-3

CDR3: CASNPSGQGREQYF
DNA: TGCGCCAGCAACCCATCGGGACAGGGGCGCGAGCAGTACTTC
D: TRBD1
V: TRBV5-1
size: many
J: TRBJ2-7

CDR3: CASSPRDKNTEAFF
DNA: TGTGCCAGCTCACCCCGGGACAAGAACACTGAAGCTTTCTTT
D: .
V: TRBV18
size: many
J: TRBJ1-1

CDR3: CSVENDGHLAYNEQFF
DNA: TGCAGCGTAGAGAATGACGGCCACCTGGCCTACAATGAGCAGTTCTTC
D: .
V: TRBV29-1
size: few
J: TRBJ2-1

CDR3: CASSFKGGSNQPQHF
DNA: TGCGCCAGCAGCTTCAAAGGGGGGAGCAATCAGCCCCAGCATTTT
D: .
V: TRBV5-1
size: many
J: TRBJ1-5

CDR3: CASSQDRLNTGELFF
DNA: TGTGCCAGCAGTCAGGACAGGCTAAACACCGGGGAGCTGTTTTTT
D: TRBD1
V: TRBV12-3/TRBV12-4
size: .
J: TRBJ2-2

CDR3: CASSPIQGPNTEAFF
DNA: TGTGCCAGCAGTCCTATACAGGGACCGAACACTGAAGCTTTCTTT
D: .
V: TRBV12-3/TRBV12-4
size: many
J: TRBJ1-1

CDR3: CASSPLTGNSPLHF
DNA: TGTGCCAGCAGTCCACTAACGGGTAATTCACCCCTCCACTTT
D: .
V: TRBV12-3/TRBV12-4
size: .
J: TRBJ1-6

CDR3: CASSLAARETQYF
DNA: TGCGCCAGCAGCTTGGCGGCGCGGGAGACCCAGTACTTC
D: .
V: TRBV5-1
size: many
J: TRBJ2-5

CDR3: CSATPLTSSGNTIYF
DNA: TGCAGTGCTACCCCTCTCACCAGCTCTGGAAACACCATATATTTT
D: .
V: TRBV20-1
size: many
J: TRBJ1-3

CDR3: CASSLFGGSGDYSPLHF
DNA: TGCGCCAGCAGCTTGTTTGGGGGGTCCGGCGATTATTCACCCCTCCACTTT
D: .
V: TRBV5-1
size: many
J: TRBJ1-6

CDR3: CASSGLTGAYTF
DNA: TGTGCCAGCAGCGGGCTAACAGGTGCCTACACCTTC
D: .
V: TRBV6-6
size: many
J: TRBJ1-2

CDR3: CASSDRDRMNTEAFF
DNA: TGTGCCAGCAGTGACAGGGACAGAATGAACACTGAAGCTTTCTTT
D: TRBD1
V: TRBV6-2/TRBV6-3
size: .
J: TRBJ1-1

CDR3: CASSSGQGRGTEAFF
DNA: TGTGCCAGCTCATCCGGACAGGGTCGGGGAACTGAAGCTTTCTTT
D: TRBD1
V: TRBV18
size: few
J: TRBJ1-1

CDR3: CASRPNIAGGRSSTDTQYF
DNA: TGTGCCAGCAGGCCCAACATAGCGGGGGGGCGATCTAGCACAGATACGCAGTATTTT
D: TRBD2
V: TRBV6-2/TRBV6-3
size: few
J: TRBJ2-3

CDR3: CASSPSPQETQYF
DNA: TGTGCCAGCAGCCCAAGCCCCCAAGAGACCCAGTACTTC
D: .
V: TRBV7-2
size: few
J: TRBJ2-5